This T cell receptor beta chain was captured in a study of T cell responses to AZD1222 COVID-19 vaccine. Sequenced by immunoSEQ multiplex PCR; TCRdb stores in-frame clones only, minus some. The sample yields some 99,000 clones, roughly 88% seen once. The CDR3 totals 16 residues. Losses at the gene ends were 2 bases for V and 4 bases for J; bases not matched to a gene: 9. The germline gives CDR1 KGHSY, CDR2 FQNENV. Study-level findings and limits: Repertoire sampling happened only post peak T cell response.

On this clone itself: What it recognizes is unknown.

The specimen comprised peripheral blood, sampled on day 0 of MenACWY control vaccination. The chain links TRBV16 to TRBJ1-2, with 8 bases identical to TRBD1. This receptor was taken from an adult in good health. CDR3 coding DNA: TGTGCCAGCAGCCAAACCCGGGCAGGGGGCGGCTATGGCTACACCTTC. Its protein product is CASSQTRAGGGYGYTF.